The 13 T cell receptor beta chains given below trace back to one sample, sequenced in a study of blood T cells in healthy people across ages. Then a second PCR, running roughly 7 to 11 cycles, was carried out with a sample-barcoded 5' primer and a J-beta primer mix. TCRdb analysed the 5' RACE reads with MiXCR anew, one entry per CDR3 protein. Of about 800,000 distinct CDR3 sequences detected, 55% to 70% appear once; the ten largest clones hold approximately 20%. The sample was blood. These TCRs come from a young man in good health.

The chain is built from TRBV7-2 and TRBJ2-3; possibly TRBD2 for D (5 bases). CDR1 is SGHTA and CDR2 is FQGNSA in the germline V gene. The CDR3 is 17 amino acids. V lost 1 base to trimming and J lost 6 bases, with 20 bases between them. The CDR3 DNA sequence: TGTGCCAGCAGCTTAGAAGGAGGACGGTCCCTCCCTGATACGCAGTATTTT. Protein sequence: CASSLEGGRSLPDTQYF. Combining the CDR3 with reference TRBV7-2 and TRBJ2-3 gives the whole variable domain GAGVSQSPSNKVTEKGKDVELRCDPISGHTALYWYRQSLGQGLEFLIYFQGNSAPDKSGLPSDRFSAERTGGSVSTLTIQRTQQEDSAVYLCASSLEGGRSLPDTQYFGPGTRLTVL.

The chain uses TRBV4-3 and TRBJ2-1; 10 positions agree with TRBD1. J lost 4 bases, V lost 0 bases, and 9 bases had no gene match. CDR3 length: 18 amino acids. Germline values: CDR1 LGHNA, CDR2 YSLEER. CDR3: CASSQDPAGTGEYNEQFF. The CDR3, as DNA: TGCGCCAGCAGCCAAGACCCGGCGGGGACAGGGGAATACAATGAGCAGTTCTTC.

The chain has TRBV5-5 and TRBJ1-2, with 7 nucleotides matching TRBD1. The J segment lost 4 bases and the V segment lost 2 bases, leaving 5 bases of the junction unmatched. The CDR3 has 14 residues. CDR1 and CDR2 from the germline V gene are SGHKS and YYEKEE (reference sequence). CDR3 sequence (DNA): TGTGCCAGCAGCTTCACCCGGGACAGCTATGGCTACACCTTC. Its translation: CASSFTRDSYGYTF.

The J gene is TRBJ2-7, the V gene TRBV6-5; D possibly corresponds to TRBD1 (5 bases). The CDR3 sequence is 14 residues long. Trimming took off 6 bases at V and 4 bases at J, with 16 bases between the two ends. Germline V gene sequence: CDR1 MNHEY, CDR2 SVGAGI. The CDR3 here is CASSATAQGYEQYF. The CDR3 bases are TGTGCCAGCAGCGCCACTGCCCAGGGTTACGAGCAGTACTTC.

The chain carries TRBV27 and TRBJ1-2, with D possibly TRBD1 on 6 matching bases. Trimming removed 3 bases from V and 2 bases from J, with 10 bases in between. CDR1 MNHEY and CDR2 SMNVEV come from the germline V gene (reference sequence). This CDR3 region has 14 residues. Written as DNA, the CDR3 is TGTGCCAGCAGTTTGTCGACAGGCAACTATGGCTACACCTTC. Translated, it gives CASSLSTGNYGYTF.

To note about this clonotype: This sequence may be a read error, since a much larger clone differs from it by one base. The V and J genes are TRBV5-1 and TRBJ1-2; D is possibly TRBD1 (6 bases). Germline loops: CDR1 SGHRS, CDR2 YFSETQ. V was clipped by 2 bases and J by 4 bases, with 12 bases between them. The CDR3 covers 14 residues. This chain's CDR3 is CASSFQGPIYGYTF. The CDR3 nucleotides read TGCGCCAGCAGCTTCCAGGGGCCCATCTATGGCTACACCTTC.

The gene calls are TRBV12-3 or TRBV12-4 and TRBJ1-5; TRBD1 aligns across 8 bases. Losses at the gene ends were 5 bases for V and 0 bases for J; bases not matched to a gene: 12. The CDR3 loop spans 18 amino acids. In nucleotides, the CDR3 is TGTGCCAGCAGTCCGGGGACAGGCTTTACTCTTAGCAATCAGCCCCAGCATTTT. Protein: CASSPGTGFTLSNQPQHF.

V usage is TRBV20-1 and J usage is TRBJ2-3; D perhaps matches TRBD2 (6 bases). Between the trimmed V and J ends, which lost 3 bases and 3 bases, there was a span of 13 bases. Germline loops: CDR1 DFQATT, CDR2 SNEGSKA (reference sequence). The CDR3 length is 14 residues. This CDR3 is CSARIGAGTDTQYF. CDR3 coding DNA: TGCAGTGCTAGGATCGGAGCGGGTACAGATACGCAGTATTTT.

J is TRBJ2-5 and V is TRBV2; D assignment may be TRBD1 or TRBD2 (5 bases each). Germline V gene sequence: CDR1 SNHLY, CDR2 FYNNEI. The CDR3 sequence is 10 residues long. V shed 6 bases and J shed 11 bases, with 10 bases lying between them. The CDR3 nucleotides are TGTGCCAGCAGGGGGGTAGGGCAGTACTTC. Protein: CASRGVGQYF. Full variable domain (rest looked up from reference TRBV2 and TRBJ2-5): EPEVTQTPSHQVTQMGQEVILRCVPISNHLYFYWYRQILGQKVEFLVSFYNNEISEKSEIFDDQFSVERPDGSNFTLKIRSTKLEDSAMYFCASRGVGQYFGPGTRLLVL.

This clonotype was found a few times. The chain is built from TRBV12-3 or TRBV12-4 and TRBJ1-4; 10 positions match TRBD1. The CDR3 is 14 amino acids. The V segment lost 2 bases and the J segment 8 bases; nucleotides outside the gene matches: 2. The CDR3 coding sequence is TGTGCCAGCAGTTTACGGGACAGGGGCGAAAAACTGTTTTTT. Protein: CASSLRDRGEKLFF.

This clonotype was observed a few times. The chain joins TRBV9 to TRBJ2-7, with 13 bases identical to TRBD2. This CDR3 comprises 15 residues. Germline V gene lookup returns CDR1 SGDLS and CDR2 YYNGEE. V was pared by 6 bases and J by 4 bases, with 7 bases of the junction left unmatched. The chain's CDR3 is CASTPGTSGVYEQYF. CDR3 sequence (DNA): TGTGCCAGCACCCCGGGGACTAGCGGGGTGTACGAGCAGTACTTC.

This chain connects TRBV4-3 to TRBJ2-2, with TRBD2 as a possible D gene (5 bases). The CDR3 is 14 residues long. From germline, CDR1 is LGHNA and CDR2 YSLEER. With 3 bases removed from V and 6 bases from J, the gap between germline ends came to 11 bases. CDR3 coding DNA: TGCGCCAGCAGCCAGGTGGGAGCGGCCGGGGAGCTGTTTTTT. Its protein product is CASSQVGAAGELFF.

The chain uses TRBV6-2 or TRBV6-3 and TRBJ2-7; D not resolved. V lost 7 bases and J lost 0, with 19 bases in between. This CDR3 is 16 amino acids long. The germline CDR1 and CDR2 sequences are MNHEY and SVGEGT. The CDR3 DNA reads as TGTGCCAGCACCCTAATGGGGTCCCTCGTCTCCTACGAGCAGTACTTC. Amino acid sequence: CASTLMGSLVSYEQYF.